Listed below are T cell receptor beta chains from one sample, sequenced in a study of lymphopenia after photon versus proton radiotherapy. Sequencing was performed with immunoSEQ multiplex PCR; in TCRdb, only in-frame clones are kept and a portion is missing. Of about 160,000 clones detected, about nine tenths appear once; the ten largest clones hold around 4.7%. The sample was peripheral blood, taken from a patient treated with photon-based radiotherapy. These TCRs come from a man aged 50 to 59 with gastric cancer. CDR3s include the opening cysteine and the closing phenylalanine or tryptophan. D genes are given only for firm matches. Some rows have no size entry. The others give once, few or many, or a class for an expanded clone.

d_gene: TRBD2; j_gene: TRBJ2-7; abundance: -; v_gene: TRBV7-9; CDR3aa: CASSLVASGSLAEQYF; CDR3nt: TGTGCCAGCAGCTTAGTGGCTAGCGGGAGTCTTGCCGAGCAGTACTTC
d_gene: TRBD2; j_gene: TRBJ2-7; abundance: -; v_gene: TRBV9; CDR3aa: CASSKDGTNSYEQYF; CDR3nt: TGTGCCAGCAGTAAAGACGGGACTAACTCCTACGAGCAGTACTTC
d_gene: TRBD2; j_gene: TRBJ2-3; abundance: once; v_gene: TRBV7-2; CDR3aa: CASSLVIGRSDTQYF; CDR3nt: TGTGCCAGCAGCTTAGTAATCGGGAGGTCAGATACGCAGTATTTT
d_gene: -; j_gene: TRBJ1-1; abundance: -; v_gene: TRBV6-5; CDR3aa: CASSKTGPTEAFF; CDR3nt: TGTGCCAGCAGCAAAACAGGACCCACTGAAGCTTTCTTT
d_gene: TRBD2; j_gene: TRBJ2-2; abundance: -; v_gene: TRBV5-1; CDR3aa: CASSSGTKNTGELFF; CDR3nt: TGCGCCAGCAGCTCCGGGACTAAGAACACCGGGGAGCTGTTTTTT
d_gene: -; j_gene: TRBJ2-1; abundance: -; v_gene: TRBV11-3; CDR3aa: CASSQTALQGPHNEQFF; CDR3nt: TGTGCCAGCAGCCAAACGGCCCTACAGGGTCCCCACAATGAGCAGTTCTTC
d_gene: -; j_gene: TRBJ1-3; abundance: -; v_gene: TRBV18; CDR3aa: CASSPGRDTIYF; CDR3nt: TGTGCCAGCTCACCGGGACGCGACACCATATATTTT
d_gene: -; j_gene: TRBJ1-3; abundance: -; v_gene: TRBV5-1; CDR3aa: CASSLQGGSGNTIYF; CDR3nt: TGCGCCAGCAGCTTACAGGGTGGTTCTGGAAACACCATATATTTT
d_gene: TRBD2; j_gene: TRBJ2-7; abundance: -; v_gene: TRBV29-1; CDR3aa: CSARTSGYEQYF; CDR3nt: TGCAGCGCCCGGACTAGCGGCTACGAGCAGTACTTC
d_gene: TRBD2; j_gene: TRBJ2-1; abundance: -; v_gene: TRBV14; CDR3aa: CASAQRRGLAGNEQFF; CDR3nt: TGTGCCAGCGCTCAGAGGAGGGGACTAGCGGGGAATGAGCAGTTCTTC
d_gene: TRBD1; j_gene: TRBJ1-4; abundance: few; v_gene: TRBV6-1; CDR3aa: CASSAPETGTEKLFF; CDR3nt: TGTGCCAGCAGTGCGCCAGAGACAGGGACTGAAAAACTGTTTTTT
d_gene: -; j_gene: TRBJ2-1; abundance: -; v_gene: TRBV4-3; CDR3aa: CASSQEVSSYNEQFF; CDR3nt: TGCGCCAGCAGCCAAGAGGTGAGCTCCTACAATGAGCAGTTCTTC